This T cell receptor (beta chain) appears in the sequencing data of a study of cytomegalovirus exposure and HLA in healthy donors. General study results and limits: Cytomegalovirus-associated status was assigned to about 150 TCR beta chains. Subsequent analysis revealed that first-cohort TCR clusters tended to co-occur in the 120 or so validation repertoires.

The donors belonged to the approximately 120-subject validation cohort, separate from the roughly 700-subject first cohort. Profiling relied on immunoSEQ multiplex PCR, and the TCRdb table lists in-frame clones only, not all of them. The table lists roughly 98,000 clones, approximately 84% of them singletons. Points on this clone: Antigen specificity is unknown.

This sequence originates from a man between 18 and 35 years old in good health and CMV-seropositive. Specimen: PBMCs.

The CDR3 reads CASSDVIRGEQFF. CDR3 DNA sequence: TGTGCCAGCAGTGATGTAATTAGGGGTGAGCAGTTCTTC. The V call is TRBV6-4, the J call TRBJ2-1; D might be TRBD1 (5 bases). CDR3 length equals 13 residues. Germline CDR1 is MRHNA and CDR2 is SNTAGT. V dropped 3 bases and J dropped 9 bases, with 12 bases sitting between them.